This is a list of T cell receptor beta chains from one sample in a study of blood T cell repertoires in COVID-19. Assay: immunoSEQ multiplex PCR; the TCRdb copy retains only in-frame clones and omits some. This repertoire shows hundreds of thousands of clones, under 95% found once; its top ten account for more than 3%. Sequencing was performed on peripheral blood. These receptors were collected from a woman under 30 who had recovered from COVID-19. Both conserved end residues are part of each CDR3. The D gene is left open where the match is weak. Clone size is not always given. Where it is, it says once, few, many or a class for expanded clones.

CDR3 protein	CDR3 DNA	clone size	V gene	J gene	D gene
CASSVDAGARAFF	TGTGCCAGCAGCGTAGACGCGGGGGCGCGAGCTTTCTTT	.	TRBV9	TRBJ1-1	.
CASSSPRGTSRQETQYF	TGTGCCAGCAGCTCCCCCAGGGGGACTAGCAGACAAGAGACCCAGTACTTC	once	TRBV7-2	TRBJ2-5	TRBD2
CASSQGNYLHF	TGTGCCAGCAGTCAGGGGAACTACCTCCACTTT	.	TRBV7-2	TRBJ1-6	.
CASSVVSGSSYNEQFF	TGTGCCAGCAGCGTAGTCTCCGGGAGCTCCTACAATGAGCAGTTCTTC	.	TRBV9	TRBJ2-1	.
CASSYSAGLKYNEQFF	TGTGCCAGCAGTTACAGTGCAGGACTAAAGTACAATGAGCAGTTCTTC	.	TRBV6-5	TRBJ2-1	.
CASSLLLNTEAFF	TGTGCCAGCAGTCTACTACTGAACACTGAAGCTTTCTTT	.	TRBV27	TRBJ1-1	.
CASSPRNSGSDTQYF	TGTGCCAGCAGCCCACGGAATAGCGGGAGTGATACGCAGTATTTT	.	TRBV5-4	TRBJ2-3	TRBD2
CASSLLTDSSTEAFF	TGTGCCAGCAGTTTACTGACGGACAGTTCCACTGAAGCTTTCTTT	.	TRBV27	TRBJ1-1	.
CASSAGTGRGYGYTF	TGTGCCAGCAGTGCCGGGACAGGGAGAGGCTATGGCTACACCTTC	once	TRBV6-2/TRBV6-3	TRBJ1-2	TRBD1
CASSKSLVDEQFF	TGCGCCAGCAGCAAAAGCTTGGTTGATGAGCAGTTCTTC	.	TRBV5-1	TRBJ2-1	.
CAWTRGGGNGELFF	TGTGCCTGGACCCGGGGGGGCGGGAACGGGGAGCTGTTTTTT	.	TRBV30	TRBJ2-2	TRBD2
CSVGFSGGMGGNEQFF	TGCAGCGTTGGGTTTTCGGGCGGGATGGGAGGCAATGAGCAGTTCTTC	.	TRBV29-1	TRBJ2-1	.
CASSYRQGNYGYTF	TGTGCCAGCAGTTACCGACAGGGGAACTATGGCTACACCTTC	.	TRBV6-5	TRBJ1-2	TRBD1
CASSGGSGTAALTGEKLFF	TGTGCCAGCAGTGGGGGGTCCGGGACAGCCGCCTTAACGGGTGAAAAACTGTTTTTT	.	TRBV6-1	TRBJ1-4	TRBD1
CASGRTGAREKLFF	TGTGCCAGCGGTCGGACAGGGGCTCGTGAAAAACTGTTTTTT	.	TRBV6-5	TRBJ1-4	TRBD1
CASSTESGRPTGELFF	TGTGCCAGTAGTACGGAAAGCGGGAGGCCCACCGGGGAGCTGTTTTTT	.	TRBV19	TRBJ2-2	TRBD2
CASSLVYGTRVPEAFF	TGTGCCAGCAGCTTAGTATACGGCACCCGGGTCCCTGAAGCTTTCTTT	.	TRBV7-8	TRBJ1-1	.
CASNDGGRVKLSDTQYF	TGTGCCAGCAACGACGGAGGGAGAGTAAAGTTATCAGATACGCAGTATTTT	.	TRBV7-2	TRBJ2-3	.
CASSVQSRATVDRGRDEQFF	TGTGCCAGCAGCGTACAATCCCGGGCCACAGTTGACAGGGGGCGCGATGAGCAGTTCTTC	.	TRBV9	TRBJ2-1	TRBD1
CATSQTGDQPQHF	TGTGCCACCAGCCAGACAGGGGATCAGCCCCAGCATTTT	few	TRBV24-1	TRBJ1-5	TRBD1
CASSQGATASDTQYF	TGCGCCAGCAGCCAAGGGGCCACGGCGTCTGATACGCAGTATTTT	.	TRBV4-1	TRBJ2-3	.
CASSGSIGDTEAFF	TGCGCCAGCAGTGGGAGTATCGGTGACACTGAAGCTTTCTTT	once	TRBV10-1	TRBJ1-1	.
CASATTAGGGYTF	TGTGCCAGCGCAACAACGGCGGGAGGAGGCTACACCTTC	.	TRBV25-1	TRBJ1-2	.
CASSQDLSASGGTQYF	TGTGCCAGCAGCCAAGATTTATCGGCTAGCGGTGGTACGCAGTATTTT	.	TRBV14	TRBJ2-3	TRBD2
CSVEETTTGDPYNEQFF	TGCAGCGTTGAAGAAACCACAACAGGGGATCCCTACAATGAGCAGTTCTTC	.	TRBV29-1	TRBJ2-1	TRBD1
CASSRQIRLTEAFF	TGTGCCAGCAGTCGACAGATACGATTGACTGAAGCTTTCTTT	.	TRBV28	TRBJ1-1	.
CASSSLGPSTDTQYF	TGTGCCAGCAGCTCACTAGGTCCCAGCACAGATACGCAGTATTTT	.	TRBV7-9	TRBJ2-3	.
CASSPLVDGRGDEQFF	TGTGCCAGCTCACCCTTAGTTGATGGACGGGGGGATGAGCAGTTCTTC	.	TRBV18	TRBJ2-1	TRBD2
CASSDGGMNTEAFF	TGTGCCAGCAGTGATGGGGGGATGAACACTGAAGCTTTCTTT	.	TRBV25-1	TRBJ1-1	.
CASSVSQGASLNYGYTF	TGTGCCAGCAGTGTTTCACAGGGGGCGAGTTTGAACTATGGCTACACCTTC	.	TRBV2	TRBJ1-2	TRBD1